The T cell receptor beta chain under discussion was sequenced for a study of blood T cell repertoires in COVID-19. Turning to the study itself: Researchers got acute and convalescent COVID-19 samples from the United States, Italy and Spain. Sources were T cells, B-cell-depleted T cells, or PBMCs; the material itself was cDNA or gDNA.

The protocol was immunoSEQ multiplex PCR, while the TCRdb copy is restricted to in-frame clones and leaves out a portion. Of about 430,000 clones listed, about 88% were seen once; the top ten hold 1.2% to 1.5%. Allocation to cohorts depended on clinical history reported by the participants. A PCR-confirmed or clinician-diagnosed COVID-19 case had contacted exposed participants within 2 weeks of entry. CDR1 ENHRY and CDR2 SYGVKD come from the germline V gene. V lost 3 bases to trimming and J lost 3 bases, with 12 bases between them. The CDR3 contains 14 residues. This receptor was obtained from a woman between 18 and 29 years old who had been exposed to COVID-19. The sample was PBMCs or T cells enriched from blood (not recorded which). The chain combines TRBV10-3 with TRBJ2-7; possibly TRBD1 for D (6 bases). As DNA, the CDR3 is TGTGCCATCAGTGAATTTGGGACAATCTACGAGCAGTACTTC. Its protein product is CAISEFGTIYEQYF.